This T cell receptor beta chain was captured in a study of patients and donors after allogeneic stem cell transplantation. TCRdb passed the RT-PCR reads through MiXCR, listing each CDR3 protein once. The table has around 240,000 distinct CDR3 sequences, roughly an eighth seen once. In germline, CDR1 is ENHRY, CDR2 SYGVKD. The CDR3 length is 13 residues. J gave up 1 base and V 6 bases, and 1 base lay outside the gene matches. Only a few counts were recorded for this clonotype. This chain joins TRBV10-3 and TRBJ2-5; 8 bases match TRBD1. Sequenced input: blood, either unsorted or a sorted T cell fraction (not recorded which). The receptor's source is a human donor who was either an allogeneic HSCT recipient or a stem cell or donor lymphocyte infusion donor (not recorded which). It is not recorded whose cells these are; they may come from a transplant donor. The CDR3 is CAISGTGQETQYF. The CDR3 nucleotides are TGTGCCATCAGCGGGACAGGCCAAGAGACCCAGTACTTC.